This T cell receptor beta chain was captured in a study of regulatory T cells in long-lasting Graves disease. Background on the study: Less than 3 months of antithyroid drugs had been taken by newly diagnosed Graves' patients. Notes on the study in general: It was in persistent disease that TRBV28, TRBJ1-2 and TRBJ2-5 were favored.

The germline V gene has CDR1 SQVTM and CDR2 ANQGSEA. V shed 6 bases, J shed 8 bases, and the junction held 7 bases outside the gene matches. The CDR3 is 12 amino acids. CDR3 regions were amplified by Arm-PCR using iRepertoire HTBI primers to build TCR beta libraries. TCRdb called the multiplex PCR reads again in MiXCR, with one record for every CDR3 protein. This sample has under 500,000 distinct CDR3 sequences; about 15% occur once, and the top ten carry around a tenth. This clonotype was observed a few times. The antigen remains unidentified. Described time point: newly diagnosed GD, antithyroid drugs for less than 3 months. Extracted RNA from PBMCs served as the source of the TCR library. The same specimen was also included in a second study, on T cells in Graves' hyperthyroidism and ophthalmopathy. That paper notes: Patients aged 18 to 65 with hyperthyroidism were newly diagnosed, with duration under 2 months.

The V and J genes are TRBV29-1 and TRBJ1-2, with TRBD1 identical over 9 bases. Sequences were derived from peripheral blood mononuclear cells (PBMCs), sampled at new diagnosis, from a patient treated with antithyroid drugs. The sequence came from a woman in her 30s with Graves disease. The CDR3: CSVDGQGKGYTF. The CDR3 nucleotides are TGCAGCGTCGACGGACAGGGGAAAGGCTACACCTTC.